This TCR beta chain was identified in a study of blood T cells in healthy people across ages. This clonotype has just a few counts. Primed by a sample-barcoded 5' primer and a J-beta primer mix, a second PCR proceeded for about 6 to 12 cycles. TCRdb fed the 5' RACE reads into MiXCR, producing one record per CDR3 protein. Of 800,000 or so distinct CDR3 sequences in the sample, 20% to 30% were seen once. In germline, CDR1 is SEHNR, CDR2 FQNEAQ (reference sequence). Germline trimming cut 3 bases from V and 10 bases from J; bases unmatched to any gene: 10. The CDR3 has 15 amino acids. Roughly 9.2 milliliters was the volume of peripheral blood drawn from each donor. These data also featured in a second study, about T cells of mothers and their children. Per that study: Whether related or unrelated, pairs show similar shaping of TCR recombination output by thymic selection.

The chain combines TRBV7-9 with TRBJ1-4; TRBD1 aligns across 8 bases. Specimen: blood. This TCR was sampled from a boy aged 5 to 17 in good health. The CDR3 sequence: CASSFSQQGDGKLFF. CDR3 sequence (DNA): TGTGCCAGCAGCTTTTCTCAACAGGGGGACGGAAAACTGTTTTTT.